A selection of T cell receptor beta chains follows, all from one sample in a study of T-cell reconstitution after alpha-beta-depleted transplantation in children. TCRdb processed the PCR reads anew with MiXCR; each CDR3 protein has one entry. This sample has 750,000 to 950,000 distinct CDR3 sequences, with under 20% found just once. The input for sequencing was PBMCs, mostly from graft donor cells, taken 360 days after TCRalphabeta/CD19-depleted stem cell transplant. These receptors came from a male patient between 10 and 17 years old who had a stem cell transplant for acute lymphoblastic leukemia, so the T cells may come from the graft donor. The CDR3 runs from the conserved cysteine through the conserved F or W. A D gene is named only where the DNA matches it firmly. Clone size is stated in some rows and not others, as once, few, many or a class when expanded.

>14|few|.|TRBJ1-1|TRBV12-3/TRBV12-4
TGTGCCAGCAGTTTAGCGGCTATGAACACTGAAGCTTTCTTT
CASSLAAMNTEAFF
>17|.|TRBD2|TRBJ2-5|TRBV7-3
TGTGCCAGCAGCTTACCACGCCCTAGCGGGATACAAGAGACCCAGTACTTC
CASSLPRPSGIQETQYF
>14|few|.|TRBJ2-7|TRBV7-9
TGTGCCAGCAGCTTCACCCATGGCCCCTACGAGCAGTACTTC
CASSFTHGPYEQYF
>15|.|TRBD2|TRBJ2-2|TRBV20-1
TGCAGTGCTACCCTTGGCGGGAGGAGCACCGGGGAGCTGTTTTTT
CSATLGGRSTGELFF
>13|.|.|TRBJ1-2|TRBV20-1
TGCAGTGCTAGTACCCGGTCAGCCTATGGCTACACCTTC
CSASTRSAYGYTF
>16|.|TRBD1|TRBJ1-1|TRBV5-1
TGCGCCAGCTTTACCGCCGGGACAGGGGTGAACACTGAAGCTTTCTTT
CASFTAGTGVNTEAFF
>16|.|.|TRBJ2-7|TRBV7-2
TGTGCCAGCAGCTCAACACCTTGGGCTTACTCCTACGAGCAGTACTTC
CASSSTPWAYSYEQYF
>14|.|.|TRBJ2-5|TRBV25-1
TGTGCCAGCAGTGACCCCTTTTTGATGGAGACCCAGTACTTC
CASSDPFLMETQYF
>20|.|.|TRBJ1-6|TRBV5-1
TGCGCCAGCAGCCCATACCCGGGGGGCTCCAGAAGCTCCTATAATTCACCCCTCCACTTT
CASSPYPGGSRSSYNSPLHF
>16|.|TRBD1|TRBJ2-3|TRBV10-3
TGTGCCATCAGTGAGATAGTGGACAGGGGCGTAGATACGCAGTATTTT
CAISEIVDRGVDTQYF
>12|few|.|TRBJ2-3|TRBV9
TGTGCCAGCAGCGTGAATATGGATACGCAGTATTTT
CASSVNMDTQYF
>12|.|.|TRBJ2-3|TRBV7-9
TGTGCCAGCAGCTTATTTTCTGATACGCAGTATTTT
CASSLFSDTQYF
>16|.|.|TRBJ2-7|TRBV5-1
TGCGCCAGCAGCTTACACTGGACAGAAAGCTCCTACGAGCAGTACTTC
CASSLHWTESSYEQYF
>14|.|.|TRBJ1-1|TRBV5-6
TGTGCCAGCAGCTTGGCGGGGCTAGACACTGAAGCTTTCTTT
CASSLAGLDTEAFF
>14|.|.|TRBJ2-1|TRBV5-1
TGCGCCAGCAGCTTTTTACTAAGTTGGAATGAGCAGTTCTTC
CASSFLLSWNEQFF
>13|.|TRBD2|TRBJ2-7|TRBV29-1
TGCAGCGTTAGCGGGAGGGCCAAGGACGAGCAGTACTTC
CSVSGRAKDEQYF
>13|.|.|TRBJ2-1|TRBV6-6
TGTGCCAGCAGTTCCGCGGCTTACAATGAGCAGTTCTTC
CASSSAAYNEQFF
>16|many|.|TRBJ1-4|TRBV27
TGTGCCAGCAGTTTTAAGTCCAGGGGTCCTTTTGAAAAACTGTTTTTT
CASSFKSRGPFEKLFF
>12|few|.|TRBJ1-1|TRBV29-1
TGCAGCGTAGAAGCAGGGTACCCTGAAGCTTTCTTT
CSVEAGYPEAFF
>14|.|TRBD1|TRBJ1-1|TRBV27
TGTGCCAGCAGTTTCCTCGGGGACAGGGTCAAAGCTTTCTTT
CASSFLGDRVKAFF
>14|many|.|TRBJ2-7|TRBV19
TGTGCCAGTAGTCGCGCGACAAAGGTGTACGAGCAGTACTTC
CASSRATKVYEQYF
>16|few|.|TRBJ2-2|TRBV7-2
TGTGCCAGCAGCTTGACCGGGACGCCGAACACCGGGGAGCTGTTTTTT
CASSLTGTPNTGELFF
>19|.|TRBD1|TRBJ1-6|TRBV7-8
TGTGCCAGCAGCTTAAGCACGGGGTACAGGGGGCGGGGTAATTCACCCCTCCACTTT
CASSLSTGYRGRGNSPLHF
>15|few|TRBD1|TRBJ2-7|TRBV20-1
TGCAGTGCTAGAGATGGGAGACAGGGGGAGAACGAGCAGTACTTC
CSARDGRQGENEQYF
>14|many|.|TRBJ2-2|TRBV20-1
TGCAGTGCTAGAGTAGACCTAGATGCCGGGGAGCTGTTTTTT
CSARVDLDAGELFF
>16|few|TRBD1|TRBJ2-7|TRBV7-9
TGTGCCAGCAGCTTGGCGGCGGGACAGGGATCGTTCGAGCAGTACTTC
CASSLAAGQGSFEQYF
>13|few|.|TRBJ1-4|TRBV20-1
TGCAGTGCTAGAGGCGGGGTTAATGAAAAACTGTTTTTT
CSARGGVNEKLFF
>17|.|TRBD2|TRBJ2-7|TRBV5-1
TGCGCCAGCAGCTTGATAGCGAGACTAGCGGGAGCCTACGAGCAGTACTTC
CASSLIARLAGAYEQYF
>15|many|.|TRBJ2-7|TRBV7-3
TGTGCCAGCAGCCCCGAAGCGTGGAATTCCTACGAGCAGTACTTC
CASSPEAWNSYEQYF
>16|few|TRBD2|TRBJ2-3|TRBV3-1
TGTGCCAGCAGCCAAGGACTAGCGGGAGGGTTCGATACGCAGTATTTT
CASSQGLAGGFDTQYF
>16|.|TRBD1|TRBJ2-7|TRBV27
TGTGCCAGCAGTGGGATTCTCGGGACAGGGAAGTACGAGCAGTACTTC
CASSGILGTGKYEQYF
>16|.|TRBD2|TRBJ2-7|TRBV29-1
TGCAGCGTCTCTAGCGGACGGGGGAGGCCGCCCTACGAGCAGTACTTC
CSVSSGRGRPPYEQYF
>12|few|.|TRBJ2-5|TRBV29-1
TGCAGCGTTCGGTTCCAGCTAGAGACCCAGTACTTC
CSVRFQLETQYF
>12|.|.|TRBJ2-7|TRBV4-2
TGTGCCAGCAGCCTGAATCCGGGACAACAGTACTTC
CASSLNPGQQYF
>11|few|.|TRBJ2-1|TRBV11-2
TGTGCCAGCAGCTTATCGACAGAGCAGTTCTTC
CASSLSTEQFF
>19|few|TRBD2|TRBJ2-3|TRBV3-1
TGTGCCAGCAGCCAAGCTGTTGGACTAGCGGGAGGGCCGAGAGATACGCAGTATTTT
CASSQAVGLAGGPRDTQYF
>15|many|TRBD2|TRBJ2-1|TRBV6-1
TGTGCCAGCAGAACTAGCGGGAGCTTCTACAATGAGCAGTTCTTC
CASRTSGSFYNEQFF
>15|once|TRBD1|TRBJ2-1|TRBV5-1
TGCGCCAGCAGGGGGACCGGGACAGTCTACAATGAGCAGTTCTTC
CASRGTGTVYNEQFF
>15|.|.|TRBJ1-3|TRBV5-1
TGCGCCAGCAGCTTGGGTACAGGGTTTGGAAACACCATATATTTT
CASSLGTGFGNTIYF
>15|few|.|TRBJ2-7|TRBV5-1
TGCGCCAGCAGCTTTGGGACAAGTCATACCTACGAGCAGTACTTC
CASSFGTSHTYEQYF
>14|many|.|TRBJ2-7|TRBV12-5
TGTGCTAGTGGTCCCGGCCGGACAGCCTACGAGCAGTACTTC
CASGPGRTAYEQYF
>15|.|TRBD2|TRBJ2-7|TRBV18
TGTGCCAGCTCACCGGGACTAGCGACTACCTACGAGCAGTACTTC
CASSPGLATTYEQYF
>13|.|.|TRBJ2-1|TRBV7-2
TGTGCCAGCAGCACGGGACGATGGAATGAGCAGTTCTTC
CASSTGRWNEQFF
>16|.|.|TRBJ1-1|TRBV5-1
TGCGCCAGCAGCTTGGCCAAGGGAATCAGGGGCACTGAAGCTTTCTTT
CASSLAKGIRGTEAFF
>17|few|TRBD2|TRBJ2-3|TRBV7-6
TGTGCCAGCAGCTTAGGGTCACTAGCGGGAGTGGCAGATACGCAGTATTTT
CASSLGSLAGVADTQYF
>10|.|.|TRBJ2-3|TRBV20-1
TGCAGTGCTAGTTTTGATACGCAGTATTTT
CSASFDTQYF
>15|.|.|TRBJ2-2|TRBV14
TGTGCCAGCCGGAGGGGCAATTCCTACACCGGGGAGCTGTTTTTT
CASRRGNSYTGELFF
>16|few|TRBD2|TRBJ2-1|TRBV11-1
TGTGCCAGCAGCCGACTAGCGGGAGGGCCGGAGGATGAGCAGTTCTTC
CASSRLAGGPEDEQFF
>16|few|TRBD2|TRBJ2-3|TRBV5-1
TGCGCCAGCAGCATATCAGCGGGAGGAGACACAGATACGCAGTATTTT
CASSISAGGDTDTQYF
>18|few|TRBD2|TRBJ2-3|TRBV5-1
TGCGCCAGCAGCATCGGACTAGCGGGGTCGATTCAGGGAGATACGCAGTATTTT
CASSIGLAGSIQGDTQYF
>18|few|.|TRBJ2-5|TRBV3-1
TGTGCCAGCAGCCGATTCCCCCCAGGACAGGCAGCAGCGGGTTTAGGGTACTTC
CASSRFPPGQAAAGLGYF
>15|few|.|TRBJ1-1|TRBV7-2
TGTGCCAGCAGCTTATACAGGCGGGGGAACACTGAAGCTTTCTTT
CASSLYRRGNTEAFF
>15|.|.|TRBJ2-1|TRBV29-1
TGCAGTACATTAGCGCGACCCGACTCCTACAATGAGCAGTTCTTC
CSTLARPDSYNEQFF
>17|once|TRBD2|TRBJ2-3|TRBV7-9
TGTGCCAGCAGCCCCCCGATTTCAGCGGGGAGGACAGATACGCAGTATTTT
CASSPPISAGRTDTQYF
>17|.|TRBD2|TRBJ2-2|TRBV7-8
TGTGCCAGCAGCTTATGGTTCCCTAGCGGGGACACCGGGGAGCTGTTTTTT
CASSLWFPSGDTGELFF
>13|few|.|TRBJ1-5|TRBV12-3/TRBV12-4
TGTGCCACCCAGACAGCCCCGCTGCAGCCCCAGCATTTT
CATQTAPLQPQHF
>14|few|TRBD1|TRBJ2-3|TRBV5-1
TGCGCCAGCAGGACAGGGGTGGTTGTGGATACGCAGTATTTT
CASRTGVVVDTQYF
>14|.|.|TRBJ2-3|TRBV7-6
TGTGCCAGCAGCTTAAACGGGAATATAGATACGCAGTATTTT
CASSLNGNIDTQYF
>14|few|.|TRBJ1-5|TRBV5-1
TGCGCCAGCAGCCCTACAGCTAGCAATCAGCCCCAGCATTTT
CASSPTASNQPQHF
>14|.|.|TRBJ1-2|TRBV9
TGTGCCAGCAGCGAGGGCAGGCAGAACTATGGCTACACCTTC
CASSEGRQNYGYTF